The 26 T cell receptor beta chains below come from one sample, sequenced in a study of a mutant IDH1 vaccine in newly diagnosed glioma. Their recognized antigens are unknown. The method was immunoSEQ multiplex PCR; TCRdb's version includes in-frame clones alone and lacks a portion of them. The sample lists about 37,000 clones, about 79% seen once, with approximately 25% in the top ten. Time point indicated: week 5, during vaccination. One vaccine dose held 300 ug of mutant IDH1 20-mer peptide and came with topical imiquimod. The source material was PBMCs, sampled from a glioma patient whose treatment included an IDH1 peptide vaccine. The receptors here all came from a man younger than 40 with glioma.

The chain couples TRBV19 to TRBJ1-2; D perhaps matches TRBD1 (5 bases). V lost 6 bases and J lost 7, with 18 bases in between. The germline V gene encodes CDR1 LNHDA and CDR2 SQIVND (reference sequence). The CDR3 is 14 residues long. CDR3 amino acids: CASREGLDYRGYTF. The DNA of the CDR3 is TGTGCCAGTAGAGAGGGGTTGGATTATCGTGGCTACACCTTC.

The J gene is TRBJ1-2, the V gene TRBV25-1; unclear D gene. The CDR3 sequence is 13 residues long. Germline V gene sequence: CDR1 MGHDK, CDR2 SYGVNS. The V and J ends lost 6 bases and 5 bases respectively, with 13 bases between them. CDR3 amino acids: CASSLPGRYGYTF. In DNA, the CDR3 is TGTGCCAGCAGCCTACCCGGGCGTTATGGCTACACCTTC.

For the CDR3, the DNA is TGTGCCAGCAGGAGACCCCCAGGGGATAATCAGCCCCAGCATTTT. Protein: CASRRPPGDNQPQHF. The J gene is TRBJ1-5, the V gene TRBV28; a weak D match, TRBD1 (6 bases). The V end was cut by 6 bases, the J end by 4 bases, with 16 bases between. The CDR3 length is 15 residues. In germline, CDR1 is MDHEN, CDR2 SYDVKM.

This chain links TRBV28 with TRBJ2-2, with D maybe TRBD1 (6 bases). V was trimmed by 5 bases and J by 3 bases, leaving 13 bases between them. The CDR3 extends over 15 amino acids. CDR1 MDHEN and CDR2 SYDVKM come from the germline V gene. In DNA form, the CDR3 reads TGTGCCAGCAGTCCCGGACAGATTTACACCGGGGAGCTGTTTTTT. Translated: CASSPGQIYTGELFF.

V gene TRBV6-6 combines with J gene TRBJ2-1; 11 bases agree with TRBD1. The V gene's germline CDR1 is MNHNY and CDR2 SVGAGI (reference sequence). After removal of 2 bases from V and 10 bases from J, the junction contained 4 bases not matched to a gene. This CDR3 has 14 residues. The CDR3 DNA reads TGTGCCAGCAGTTACGGGACAGGGGGGAGCGAGCAGTTCTTC. Its translation is CASSYGTGGSEQFF.

Comments on this clone: Since no conserved phenylalanine or tryptophan closes the CDR3, a read error is the likely cause. Because the CDR3's place on the DNA is in doubt, the DNA is left out and the CDR3 is given as listed by TCRdb. The V and J genes are TRBV6-6 and TRBJ2-7; the D call of TRBD1 is as the table states it, not checked on the DNA. The CDR3 region is 9 residues in length, termini included. CDR1 and CDR2 (germline): MNHNY, SVGAGI (reference sequence). The CDR3 reads CASSYPSGY.

This chain joins TRBV6-6 and TRBJ2-2, with TRBD1 matching 7 bases. This CDR3 contains 13 residues. J gave up 5 bases and V 5 bases, and 2 bases lay outside the gene matches. Germline lookup yields CDR1 MNHNY and CDR2 SVGAGI (reference sequence). CDR3: CASSNRGTGELFF. Written as DNA, the CDR3 is TGTGCCAGCAGTAACAGGGGAACCGGGGAGCTGTTTTTT.

V is TRBV9 and J is TRBJ2-7; no clear D gene. The CDR3 runs to 14 residues. Germline V gene data show CDR1 as SGDLS and CDR2 as YYNGEE. The V end was cut by 4 bases, the J end by 0 bases, with 11 bases between. The CDR3 region is CASSSRTDSYEQYF. The CDR3 DNA is TGTGCCAGCAGCTCACGGACGGACTCCTACGAGCAGTACTTC.

This clone was counted a single time. CDR3 coding DNA: TGCGCCAGCAGTACATTTCTTCAGGGGTCAGATACGCAGTATTTT. Translating it yields CASSTFLQGSDTQYF. The V and J genes are TRBV10-2 and TRBJ2-3; the D gene is possibly TRBD1 (6 bases). CDR3 length: 15 residues. Germline values: CDR1 WSHSY, CDR2 SAAADI. V was cut by 5 bases and J by 4 bases, with 16 bases left in between.

This rearrangement joins TRBV10-3 to TRBJ1-6; D call uncertain. The V end was cut by 6 bases, the J end by 6 bases, with 12 bases between. This CDR3 region has 14 residues. Germline assignment: CDR1 ENHRY and CDR2 SYGVKD. CDR3 protein: CAIRHTASNSPLHF. CDR3 nucleotide sequence: TGTGCCATCAGACATACGGCTTCTAATTCACCCCTCCACTTT.

Here the CDR3 DNA reads TGTGCCAGCAGCTCTGGAGGGGTCCGTGAAGCTTTCTTT. This translates into CASSSGGVREAFF. The chain couples TRBV7-8 to TRBJ1-1; a possible D gene is TRBD1 (5 bases). The CDR3 is 13 amino acids. With 4 bases removed from V and 7 bases from J, the gap between germline ends came to 13 bases. Germline-derived CDR1 and CDR2 are SGHVS and FQNEAQ.

The rearrangement joins TRBV30 to TRBJ2-5; D unresolved. This CDR3 comprises 14 residues. V lost 2 bases, J lost 4 bases, and 14 bases lay in between. Germline V gene data show CDR1 as GTSNPN and CDR2 as SVGIG (reference sequence). CDR3 DNA sequence: TGTGCCTGGAGTCGTGGGATGCCCGGAGAGACCCAGTACTTC. Protein sequence: CAWSRGMPGETQYF.

The chain combines TRBV2 with TRBJ1-5; D is unresolved. Germline values: CDR1 SNHLY, CDR2 FYNNEI. The CDR3 spans 13 residues. V lost 6 bases, J lost 0 bases, and 6 bases lay in between. CDR3 nucleotides: TGTGCCAGCAGCTACAGTAGCAATCAGCCCCAGCATTTT. Translated, it gives CASSYSSNQPQHF.

CDR3 bases: TGTGCCAGTAGTAACACAGGGGGCCCTCATCAGCCCCAGCATTTT. Translation gives CASSNTGGPHQPQHF. The chain combines TRBV19 with TRBJ1-5, with 9 positions matching TRBD1. Germline V gene lookup returns CDR1 LNHDA and CDR2 SQIVND (reference sequence). The J segment lost 5 bases and the V segment lost 4 bases, leaving 6 bases of the junction unmatched. This CDR3 is built from 15 residues.

The sample holds a few counts of this clone. The J gene is TRBJ1-2, the V gene TRBV5-6; 7 bases are shared with TRBD1. This CDR3 is built from 14 residues. Germline V gene sequence: CDR1 SGHDT, CDR2 YYEEEE. With 2 bases clipped from V and 11 bases from J, the junction kept 12 bases outside the gene matches. The CDR3 DNA sequence: TGTGCCAGCAGCTTTTCGGACAGGATAGCATTGTACACCTTC. Translation gives CASSFSDRIALYTF.

The chain is built from TRBV19 and TRBJ2-1, with TRBD1 as a possible D gene (5 bases). V lost 2 bases to trimming and J lost 0 bases, with 11 bases between them. In germline, CDR1 is LNHDA, CDR2 SQIVND (reference sequence). This CDR3 is 16 amino acids long. The CDR3 loop reads CASSIPDSSSYNEQFF. The CDR3 region has the DNA TGTGCCAGTAGTATACCCGACAGTAGCTCCTACAATGAGCAGTTCTTC.

The chain combines TRBV28 with TRBJ1-1; a weak D match, TRBD1 (5 bases). Trimming left V 7 bases short and J 1 base short, with 16 bases between. Germline CDR1 MDHEN, CDR2 SYDVKM. This CDR3 is 15 amino acids long. CDR3: CASTTIGAENTEAFF. In DNA, the CDR3 is TGTGCCAGCACCACAATCGGGGCAGAGAACACTGAAGCTTTCTTT.

This sequence joins TRBV28 and TRBJ2-1; 9 bases agree with TRBD2. Germline-derived CDR1 and CDR2 are MDHEN and SYDVKM. The CDR3 totals 14 residues. Trimming at V came to 2 bases and at J to 9 bases, leaving 5 bases not matched to a gene. The CDR3, as DNA: TGTGCCAGCAGTTTAGTGGCTAGCGGGATTGAGCAGTTCTTC. Amino acids: CASSLVASGIEQFF.

This clone was seen a handful of times. V and J are TRBV6-4 and TRBJ2-3; D unresolved. This CDR3 is 13 amino acids long. V lost 3 bases and J lost 7, with 11 bases in between. Germline V gene sequence: CDR1 MRHNA, CDR2 SNTAGT. CDR3 coding DNA: TGTGCCAGCAGTGAAGAGGAGCGATATACGCAGTATTTT. Protein sequence: CASSEEERYTQYF.

DNA for the CDR3: TGTGCCAGTAGTCATCTCGGTCAGGTCGGGGGCTATGGCTACACCTTC. This translates into CASSHLGQVGGYGYTF. The rearrangement links TRBV19 to TRBJ1-2; tentatively, D is TRBD1 (5 bases). With 5 bases removed from V and 4 bases from J, the gap between germline ends came to 20 bases. This CDR3 is 16 amino acids long. From germline, CDR1 is LNHDA and CDR2 SQIVND (reference sequence).

V is TRBV20-1 and J is TRBJ2-3; D remains ambiguous. V lost 1 base and J 4 bases, leaving 3 bases between the germline ends. The length of the CDR3 is 11 residues. Germline V CDR1 and CDR2: DFQATT, SNEGSKA (reference sequence). The CDR3 loop is CSARGPDTQYF. The CDR3 DNA sequence: TGCAGTGCTAGAGGCCCAGATACGCAGTATTTT.

Only a few counts were recorded for this clone. The chain is built from TRBV15 and TRBJ2-1, with 7 bases matching TRBD1. Germline-derived CDR1 and CDR2 are LNHNV and YYDKDF (reference sequence). This CDR3 comprises 12 residues. The trim removed 9 bases at V and 4 bases at J, leaving 3 bases unmatched. CDR3 amino acids: CATGGGYNEQFF. The CDR3 nucleotides are TGTGCCACAGGGGGCGGTTACAATGAGCAGTTCTTC.

The rearrangement links TRBV6-5 to TRBJ2-7, with 12 bases identical to TRBD2. CDR3 length: 15 residues. The V segment lost 4 bases and the J segment 6 bases; nucleotides outside the gene matches: 7. Germline CDR1 and CDR2: MNHEY and SVGAGI. This CDR3 is CASSWASGRDGEQYF. The CDR3 DNA follows: TGTGCCAGCAGTTGGGCTAGCGGGAGGGATGGCGAGCAGTACTTC.

V is TRBV29-1 and J is TRBJ2-2; TRBD2 matches at 14 bases. Unmatched junction bases numbered 2, after V lost 7 bases and J lost 4 bases. In germline, CDR1 is SQVTM, CDR2 ANQGSEA. CDR3 length: 14 amino acids. In nucleotides, the CDR3 is TGCAGCGGAGGACTAGCGGGGGGCACCGGGGAGCTGTTTTTT. Its translation is CSGGLAGGTGELFF.

This clone was seen a handful of times. V usage is TRBV28 and J usage is TRBJ1-1; the D gene is possibly TRBD1 (6 bases). V was trimmed by 5 bases and J by 1 base, leaving 11 bases between them. This CDR3 region has 14 residues. Germline CDR1 reads MDHEN; CDR2 reads SYDVKM. The CDR3 loop reads CASSIQGGNTEAFF. For the CDR3, the DNA is TGTGCCAGCAGTATCCAAGGGGGGAACACTGAAGCTTTCTTT. The full variable domain, in which reference TRBV28 and TRBJ1-1 provide the parts outside the CDR3, is DVKVTQSSRYLVKRTGEKVFLECVQDMDHENMFWYRQDPGLGLRLIYFSYDVKMKEKGDIPEGYSVSREKKERFSLILESASTNQTSMYLCASSIQGGNTEAFFGQGTRLTVV.

This sequence joins TRBV5-1 and TRBJ2-3; D not resolved. The ends were cut back, 0 bases at V and 2 bases at J, with 7 bases in the middle. Germline V CDR1 and CDR2: SGHRS, YFSETQ. This CDR3 spans 14 amino acids. In DNA form, the CDR3 reads TGCGCCAGCAGCTTGGGGTCCCTCACAGATACGCAGTATTTT. Its protein product is CASSLGSLTDTQYF.